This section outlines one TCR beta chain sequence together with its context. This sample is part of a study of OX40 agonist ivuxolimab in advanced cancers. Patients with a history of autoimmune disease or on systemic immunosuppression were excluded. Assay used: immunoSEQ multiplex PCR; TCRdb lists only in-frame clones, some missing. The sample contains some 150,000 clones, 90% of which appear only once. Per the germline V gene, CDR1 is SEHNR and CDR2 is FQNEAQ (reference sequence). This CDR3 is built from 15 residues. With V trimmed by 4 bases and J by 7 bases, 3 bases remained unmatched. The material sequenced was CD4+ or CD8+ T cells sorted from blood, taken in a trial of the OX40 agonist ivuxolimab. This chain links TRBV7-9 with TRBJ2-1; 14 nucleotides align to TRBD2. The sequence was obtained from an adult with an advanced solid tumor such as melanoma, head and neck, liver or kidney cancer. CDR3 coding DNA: TGTGCCAGCAGCTCGGGACTAGCGGGAGCTAATGAGCAGTTCTTC. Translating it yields CASSSGLAGANEQFF.